The sequence of this T cell receptor (beta chain) was determined in a study of response to subunit inactivated influenza vaccine. The CDR3 extends over 15 amino acids. Per the germline V gene, CDR1 is SGHRS and CDR2 is YFSETQ. The J segment lost 1 base and the V segment lost 4 bases, leaving 6 bases of the junction unmatched. Each CDR3 protein gets one entry after TCRdb re-called the RT-PCR reads with MiXCR. The sample records a few hundred thousand distinct CDR3 sequences, less than 15% being singletons. This clonotype has a handful of counts. The chain employs TRBV5-1 and TRBJ2-3; 7 bases map to TRBD1. The sequence came from a man aged 50-59 years who received an inactivated influenza vaccine. The specimen comprised PBMCs from blood, sampled 11 to 12 days after vaccination. The CDR3 region is CASSLGQSRTDTQYF. CDR3 in DNA: TGCGCCAGCAGCCTGGGACAGAGCCGCACAGATACGCAGTATTTT.